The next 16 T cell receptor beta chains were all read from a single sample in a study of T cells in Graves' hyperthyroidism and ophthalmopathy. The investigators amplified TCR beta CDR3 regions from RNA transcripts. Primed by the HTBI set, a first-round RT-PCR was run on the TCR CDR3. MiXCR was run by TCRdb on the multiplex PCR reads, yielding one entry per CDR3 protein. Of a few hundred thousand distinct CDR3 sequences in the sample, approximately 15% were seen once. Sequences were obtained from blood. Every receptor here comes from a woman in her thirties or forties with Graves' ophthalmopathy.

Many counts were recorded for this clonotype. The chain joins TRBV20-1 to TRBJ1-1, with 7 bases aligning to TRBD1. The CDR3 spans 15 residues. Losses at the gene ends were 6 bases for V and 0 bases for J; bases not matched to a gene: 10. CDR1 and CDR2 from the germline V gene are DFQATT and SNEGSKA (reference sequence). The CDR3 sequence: CSANGQALMNTEAFF. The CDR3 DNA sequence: TGCAGTGCAAACGGACAGGCGCTTATGAACACTGAAGCTTTCTTT.

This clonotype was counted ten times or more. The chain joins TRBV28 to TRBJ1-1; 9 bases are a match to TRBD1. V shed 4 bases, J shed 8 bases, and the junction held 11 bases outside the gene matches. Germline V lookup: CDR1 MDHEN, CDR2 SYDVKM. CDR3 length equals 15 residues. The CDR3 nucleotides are TGTGCCAGCAGTTCCAGTGAGTTCACAGGGGGCGAAGCTTTCTTT. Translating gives CASSSSEFTGGEAFF.

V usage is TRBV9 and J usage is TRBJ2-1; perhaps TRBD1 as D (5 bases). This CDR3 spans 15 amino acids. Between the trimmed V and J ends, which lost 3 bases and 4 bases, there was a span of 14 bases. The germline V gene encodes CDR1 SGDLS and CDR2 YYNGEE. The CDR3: CASSGGGGAYNEQFF. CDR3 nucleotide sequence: TGTGCCAGCAGCGGGGGTGGTGGGGCTTACAATGAGCAGTTCTTC.

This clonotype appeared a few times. CDR3 DNA: TGTGCCAGCAGCCCAGGAAGGGGAACCGGGGAGCTGTTTTTT. It codes for CASSPGRGTGELFF. The rearrangement uses TRBV13 and TRBJ2-2; perhaps TRBD1 as D (5 bases). The CDR3 covers 14 residues. The V end lost 5 bases, the J end lost 5 bases, and 12 bases lay between the germline ends. CDR1 and CDR2 (germline): PRHDT, FYEKMQ (reference sequence).

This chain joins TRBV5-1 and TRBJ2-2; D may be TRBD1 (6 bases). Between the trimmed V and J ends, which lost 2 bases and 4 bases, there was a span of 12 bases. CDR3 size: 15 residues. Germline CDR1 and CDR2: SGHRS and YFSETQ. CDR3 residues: CASSLHQGSTGELFF. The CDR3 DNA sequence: TGCGCCAGCAGCTTACACCAGGGGTCCACCGGGGAGCTGTTTTTT.

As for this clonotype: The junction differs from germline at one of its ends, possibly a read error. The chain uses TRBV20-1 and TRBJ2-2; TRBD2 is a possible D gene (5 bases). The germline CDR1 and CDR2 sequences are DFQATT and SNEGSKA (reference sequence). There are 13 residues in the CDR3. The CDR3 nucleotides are TGCAGTGCTAGAGCCCAGAACACCGGGGAGCTGGTTTTT. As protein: CSARAQNTGELVF.

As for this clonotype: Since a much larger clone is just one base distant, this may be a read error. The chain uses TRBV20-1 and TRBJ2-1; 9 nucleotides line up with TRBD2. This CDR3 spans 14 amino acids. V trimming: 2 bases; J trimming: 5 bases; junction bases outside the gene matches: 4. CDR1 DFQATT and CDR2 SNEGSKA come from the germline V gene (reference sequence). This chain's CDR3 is CSARPSGTHNEQFF. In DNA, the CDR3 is TGCAGTGCTAGACCTAGCGGGACTCACAATGAGCAGTTCTTC.

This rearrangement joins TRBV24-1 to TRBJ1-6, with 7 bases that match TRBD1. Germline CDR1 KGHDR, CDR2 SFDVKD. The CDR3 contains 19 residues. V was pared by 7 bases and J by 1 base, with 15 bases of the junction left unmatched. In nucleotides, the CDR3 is TGTGCCACCAGCCCCGACAGGGACTGCTTCGGGTCCTATAATTCACCCCTCCACTTT. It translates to CATSPDRDCFGSYNSPLHF.

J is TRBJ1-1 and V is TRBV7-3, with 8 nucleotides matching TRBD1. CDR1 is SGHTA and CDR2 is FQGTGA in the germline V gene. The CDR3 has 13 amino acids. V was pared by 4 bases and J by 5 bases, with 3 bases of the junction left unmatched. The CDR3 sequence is CASSSYRGTEAFF. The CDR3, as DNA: TGTGCCAGCAGCTCGTACAGGGGGACTGAAGCTTTCTTT.

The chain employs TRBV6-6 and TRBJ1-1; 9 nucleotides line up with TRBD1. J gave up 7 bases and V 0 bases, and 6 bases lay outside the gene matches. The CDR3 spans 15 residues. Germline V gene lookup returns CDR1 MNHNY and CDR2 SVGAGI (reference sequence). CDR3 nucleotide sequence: TGTGCCAGCAGTTACTCGTCGGGACAGGGCCTTGAAGCTTTCTTT. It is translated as CASSYSSGQGLEAFF.

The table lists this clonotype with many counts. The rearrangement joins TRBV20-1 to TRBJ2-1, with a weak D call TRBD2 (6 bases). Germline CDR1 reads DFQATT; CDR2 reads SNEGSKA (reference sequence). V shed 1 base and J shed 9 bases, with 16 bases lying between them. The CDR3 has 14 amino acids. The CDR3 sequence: CSARAVREAPEQFF. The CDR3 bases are TGCAGTGCTAGAGCGGTCAGGGAGGCCCCTGAGCAGTTCTTC.

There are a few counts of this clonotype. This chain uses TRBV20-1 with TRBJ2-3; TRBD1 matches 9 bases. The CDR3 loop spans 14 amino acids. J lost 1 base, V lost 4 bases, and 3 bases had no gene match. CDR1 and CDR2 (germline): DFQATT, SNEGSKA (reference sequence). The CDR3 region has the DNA TGCAGTGCTAAGAGACAGGGGGGCACAGATACGCAGTATTTT. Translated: CSAKRQGGTDTQYF.

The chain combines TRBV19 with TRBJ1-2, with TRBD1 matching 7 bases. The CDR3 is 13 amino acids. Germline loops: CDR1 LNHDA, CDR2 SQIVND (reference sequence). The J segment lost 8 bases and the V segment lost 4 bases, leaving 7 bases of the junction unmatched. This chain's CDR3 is CASSNRGGDGYTF. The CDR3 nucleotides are TGTGCCAGTAGTAACAGAGGGGGCGACGGCTACACCTTC.

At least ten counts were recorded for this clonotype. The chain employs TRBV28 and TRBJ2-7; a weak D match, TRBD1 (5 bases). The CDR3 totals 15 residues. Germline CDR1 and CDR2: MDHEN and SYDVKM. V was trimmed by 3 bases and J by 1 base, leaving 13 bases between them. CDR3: CASSFYQGRSYEQYF. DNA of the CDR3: TGTGCCAGCAGTTTTTATCAGGGAAGGTCCTACGAGCAGTACTTC.

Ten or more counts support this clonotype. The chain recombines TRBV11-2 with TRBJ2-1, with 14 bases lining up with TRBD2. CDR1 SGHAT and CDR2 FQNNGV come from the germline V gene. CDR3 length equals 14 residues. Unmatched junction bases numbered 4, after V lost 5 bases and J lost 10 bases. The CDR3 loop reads CASSGTSGSREQFF. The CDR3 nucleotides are TGTGCCAGCAGCGGGACTAGCGGGAGTAGGGAGCAGTTCTTC.

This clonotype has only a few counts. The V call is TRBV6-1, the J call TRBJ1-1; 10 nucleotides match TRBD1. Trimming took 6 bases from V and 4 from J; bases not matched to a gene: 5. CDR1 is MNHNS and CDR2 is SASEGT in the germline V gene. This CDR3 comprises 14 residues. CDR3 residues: CASRRDRGFTEAFF. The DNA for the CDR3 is TGTGCCAGCAGGAGGGACAGGGGATTCACTGAAGCTTTCTTT.